The 14 T cell receptor beta chains below were found in one sample sequenced in a study of CD8+ T cells in alopecia areata. RNA extraction was followed by reverse transcription into cDNA, which acted as the sequencing template. Repertoires were generated with immunoSEQ multiplex PCR, while TCRdb's copy carries only in-frame clones and drops some. Of more than 200,000 clones in the sample, 66% were seen once. Treatment described: oral pan-JAK inhibitor, 5-10 mg twice daily. The sample here was CD4+ T cells sorted from blood, taken around week 46, from a patient treated with tofacitinib. The receptor source for this set is a human donor with alopecia areata.

This rearrangement joins TRBV7-9 to TRBJ1-2; TRBD1 matches 9 bases. Trimming at V came to 5 bases and at J to 7 bases, leaving 11 bases not matched to a gene. This CDR3 has 15 residues. Per the germline V gene, CDR1 is SEHNR and CDR2 is FQNEAQ (reference sequence). The CDR3 spells CASSPPGQGKTGYTF. DNA for the CDR3: TGTGCCAGCAGCCCCCCCGGACAGGGGAAGACTGGCTACACCTTC.

The chain has TRBV7-2 and TRBJ1-2, with a weak D call TRBD1 (6 bases). The CDR3 is 14 residues long. In germline, CDR1 is SGHTA, CDR2 FQGNSA. V was trimmed by 6 bases and J by 8 bases, leaving 19 bases between them. The chain's CDR3 is CASRQGPGGWGYTF. The CDR3 bases are TGTGCCAGCAGACAGGGACCGGGAGGTTGGGGCTACACCTTC.

The chain recombines TRBV4-3 with TRBJ1-1; no clear D gene. The CDR3 is 14 amino acids. CDR1 and CDR2 (germline): LGHNA, YSLEER. V gave up 2 bases and J gave up 0 bases, with 7 bases separating them. DNA for the CDR3: TGCGCCAGCAGCCAATATCGGTTGAACACTGAAGCTTTCTTT. Protein product: CASSQYRLNTEAFF.

The chain carries TRBV6-5 and TRBJ2-7; tentative D call: TRBD1 (5 bases). CDR3 size: 14 residues. Germline assignment: CDR1 MNHEY and CDR2 SVGAGI. Trimming cost V 6 bases and J 1 base, with 13 bases left between them. CDR3 DNA: TGTGCCAGCAGCCCACCAGGGTTTTCCTACGAGCAGTACTTC. Its protein product is CASSPPGFSYEQYF.

The CDR3 here is CASSQTEGAPYNEQFF. CDR3 coding DNA: TGCGCCAGCAGCCAAACAGAGGGGGCACCCTACAATGAGCAGTTCTTC. The chain uses TRBV5-1 and TRBJ2-1, with 7 bases that match TRBD1. CDR1 is SGHRS and CDR2 is YFSETQ in the germline V gene. The CDR3 covers 16 residues. V was clipped by 4 bases and J by 2 bases; unmatched bases: 9.

The V gene is TRBV7-2, the J gene TRBJ1-2, with TRBD1 matching 7 bases. The CDR3 is made up of 16 amino acids. The germline CDR1 and CDR2 sequences are SGHTA and FQGNSA. J gave up 3 bases and V 0 bases, and 7 bases lay outside the gene matches. The CDR3 reads CASSLAGQSRYYGYTF. The CDR3 bases are TGTGCCAGCAGCTTAGCGGGACAGAGTCGATACTATGGCTACACCTTC.

V usage is TRBV25-1 and J usage is TRBJ2-5; tentatively, D is TRBD1 (5 bases). CDR1 is MGHDK and CDR2 is SYGVNS in the germline V gene. V was shortened by 3 bases and J by 1 base, with 12 bases between the two germline ends. The CDR3 covers 15 residues. The CDR3 is CASSDLTATQETQYF. The CDR3 DNA sequence: TGTGCCAGCAGTGACTTGACAGCGACCCAAGAGACCCAGTACTTC.

The V and J genes are TRBV28 and TRBJ2-5, with 10 bases identical to TRBD1. V was clipped by 1 base and J by 3 bases; unmatched bases: 2. The germline V gene has CDR1 MDHEN and CDR2 SYDVKM. The CDR3 is 15 residues long. CDR3 loop: CASSLFGTGEETQYF. DNA for the CDR3: TGTGCCAGCAGTTTATTCGGGACAGGGGAAGAGACCCAGTACTTC.

This clone occurred many times. The rearrangement uses TRBV19 and TRBJ1-1; tentative D call: TRBD1 (5 bases). From germline, CDR1 is LNHDA and CDR2 SQIVND (reference sequence). Trimming cost V 4 bases and J 8 bases, with 17 bases left between them. This CDR3 is 14 amino acids long. The CDR3 loop is CASSNWAGQGEAFF. Here the CDR3 DNA reads TGTGCCAGTAGTAATTGGGCAGGGCAAGGAGAAGCTTTCTTT.

The genes are TRBV29-1 and TRBJ2-7, with 10 bases fitting TRBD1. This CDR3 region has 14 residues. The germline gives CDR1 SQVTM, CDR2 ANQGSEA. With 4 bases clipped from V and 3 bases from J, the junction kept 6 bases outside the gene matches. The CDR3 sequence: CSVVFGDRGYEQYF. The CDR3 DNA is TGCAGCGTTGTTTTTGGGGACAGGGGCTACGAGCAGTACTTC.

The chain carries TRBV5-1 and TRBJ2-2; the D gene is possibly TRBD1 (6 bases). This CDR3 has 16 residues. Trimming cost V 1 base and J 0 bases, with 10 bases left between them. Germline CDR1 SGHRS, CDR2 YFSETQ. CDR3 amino acids: CASSLSGDTNTGELFF. In DNA, the CDR3 is TGCGCCAGCAGCTTGTCCGGGGACACGAACACCGGGGAGCTGTTTTTT.

The chain links TRBV9 to TRBJ2-2, with a weak D call TRBD1 (6 bases). Germline-derived CDR1 and CDR2 are SGDLS and YYNGEE. The V gene lost 4 bases and the J gene lost 4 bases, with 14 bases spanning the gap. This CDR3 spans 15 amino acids. For the CDR3, the DNA is TGTGCCAGCAGCCTATTCCTAGGGGGCACCGGGGAGCTGTTTTTT. Amino acid sequence: CASSLFLGGTGELFF.

The chain couples TRBV15 to TRBJ2-7, with D tentatively TRBD1 (6 bases). V lost 8 bases, J lost 10 bases, and 27 bases lay in between. The germline CDR1 and CDR2 sequences are LNHNV and YYDKDF (reference sequence). The CDR3 is 15 amino acids. This chain's CDR3 is CATAVEQGLSSGQYF. For the CDR3, the DNA is TGTGCCACCGCGGTTGAACAGGGATTAAGTAGTGGTCAGTACTTC.

The V and J genes are TRBV25-1 and TRBJ2-7, with D unresolved. This CDR3 has 16 residues. V lost 1 base and J 5 bases, leaving 18 bases between the germline ends. The germline V gene encodes CDR1 MGHDK and CDR2 SYGVNS. This chain's CDR3 is CASSESVWGLPDEQYF. CDR3 nucleotides: TGTGCCAGCAGTGAATCGGTGTGGGGTCTTCCCGACGAGCAGTACTTC.